Given below is one T cell receptor beta chain in context. The antigen is undetermined. The sample is drawn from a study of vaccination and CD4 T cells after COVID-19. For the study at large: Overlapping SARS-CoV-2, HCoV-NL63, HCoV-OC43 and HCoV-229E spike peptides stimulated the cells. General study points: The median SARS-CoV-2-reactive clonotype number increased from about 20 to 38, without statistical significance.

The Oncomine TCR Beta short-read assay generated sequence data from the DNA of cultured CD4+ T cells. MiXCR, applied by TCRdb to the PCR reads, yields one record per CDR3 protein. The sample lists about 13,000 distinct CDR3 sequences; more than 55% were seen once. V lost 8 bases to trimming and J lost 7 bases; unmatched junction nucleotides: 3. Germline V gene data show CDR1 as MGHDK and CDR2 as SYGVNS. CDR3 length: 13 residues. Treatment denoted: roughly 11-day PBMC culture with coronavirus spike peptide pools or control peptides (ViraFEST assay). Half the medium was replaced with fresh IL-2 medium on days 3 and 7. Negative selection yielded CD4+ T cells from day-10 cultures.

Input material: CD4+ T cells from blood, cultured in vitro. V usage is TRBV25-1 and J usage is TRBJ1-4; the match to TRBD1 covers 11 bases. This clonotype was sampled from a human donor who had recovered from COVID-19. CDR3 nucleotide sequence: TGTGCCAGCGGGGACAGGGGGACTGAAAAACTGTTTTTT. Its protein product is CASGDRGTEKLFF.